A single count supports the clone carrying this TCR beta chain. This sample's treatment: randomized to nivolumab then ipilimumab (arm A) or the reverse (arm B). V was trimmed by 5 bases and J by 2 bases, leaving 9 bases between them. Germline CDR1 LNHDA, CDR2 SQIVND (reference sequence). The CDR3 length is 13 residues. This table comes from immunoSEQ multiplex PCR, and its TCRdb copy is limited to in-frame clones, with some not included. The table lists more than 20,000 clones, more than 75% of them singletons, with 11% in the top ten. This sample was included in a study of sequential checkpoint blockade in melanoma.

The sequences come from CD8+ T cells sorted from blood (inferred from file names), collected from a patient given nivolumab and ipilimumab in sequence. The TCR sequence derives from a human donor with melanoma. This chain joins TRBV19 and TRBJ2-5, with a possible D match to TRBD2 (5 bases). CDR3 nucleotides: TGTGCCAGTAGTGGCCGGGGTCAAGAGACCCAGTACTTC. Amino acid sequence: CASSGRGQETQYF.